Listed below are T cell receptor beta chains from one sample, sequenced in a study of beta chain features in type 1 diabetes. The repertoire was sequenced with immunoSEQ multiplex PCR; TCRdb's copy has only in-frame clones and lacks some. The repertoire holds around 150,000 clones, with about 10% as singletons. The sample consisted of central memory CD4+ T cells from blood. All receptors come from a woman younger than 45 with type 1 diabetes. Each CDR3 is given with its conserved first and last residue. Not every row has a clone size; where given, it reads once, few, many or a size class.

>TRBJ1-1|TRBV30|-
CAWSIQVNTEAFF
>TRBJ2-2|TRBV7-3|-
CASSLGTPGTANTGELFF
>TRBJ1-2|TRBV11-2|-
CASSSSRDRGIGYTF
>TRBJ2-2|TRBV5-1|few
CASSPGQNTGELFF
>TRBJ2-1|TRBV4-1|few
CASSQEGRVTSGRREQFF
>TRBJ1-2|TRBV7-8|few
CASSLDGGNGYTF
>TRBJ2-1|TRBV30|-
CAWEPGQGRTEQFF
>TRBJ1-2|TRBV29-1|few
CSVALGQGDGYTF
>TRBJ2-7|TRBV28|few
CASSPGTGAREQYF
>TRBJ1-2|TRBV28|many
CASSFSPGPYGGYTF
>TRBJ2-5|TRBV5-4|-
CASSSSSGGETQYF
>TRBJ1-4|TRBV5-4|few
CASSSSGTVNEKLFF
>TRBJ2-2|TRBV7-6|few
CASSAVGTNTGELFF
>TRBJ2-1|TRBV28|few
CASSWGTGNNEQFF
>TRBJ2-3|TRBV2|few
CASSKADTDTQYF
>TRBJ2-3|TRBV13|few
CASSLGVYAGYF
>TRBJ2-4|TRBV9|-
CASSEGGQGTNIQYF
>TRBJ2-7|TRBV7-3|few
CASSYTDRGEQYF
>TRBJ2-3|TRBV10-3|many
CAISEESDTQYF
>TRBJ2-7|TRBV18|few
CASSPPAGSLHEQYF
>TRBJ1-1|TRBV7-2|few
CASSTLKGTEAFF
>TRBJ2-1|TRBV5-1|-
CASSHLAAYNEQFF
>TRBJ2-1|TRBV19|-
CASIRREGYYNEQFF
>TRBJ2-5|TRBV5-6|-
CASSLGGLDQETQYF
>TRBJ1-1|TRBV6-6|-
CASSVQGRAEAFF
>TRBJ1-4|TRBV30|few
CAWSAIRDRNEKLFF
>TRBJ1-5|TRBV7-8|few
CASSLVSGQQGNQPQHF
>TRBJ1-5|TRBV21-1|few
CASSRTGRSKHF
>TRBJ1-4|TRBV7-2|-
CASSPYSTGLQGKLFF